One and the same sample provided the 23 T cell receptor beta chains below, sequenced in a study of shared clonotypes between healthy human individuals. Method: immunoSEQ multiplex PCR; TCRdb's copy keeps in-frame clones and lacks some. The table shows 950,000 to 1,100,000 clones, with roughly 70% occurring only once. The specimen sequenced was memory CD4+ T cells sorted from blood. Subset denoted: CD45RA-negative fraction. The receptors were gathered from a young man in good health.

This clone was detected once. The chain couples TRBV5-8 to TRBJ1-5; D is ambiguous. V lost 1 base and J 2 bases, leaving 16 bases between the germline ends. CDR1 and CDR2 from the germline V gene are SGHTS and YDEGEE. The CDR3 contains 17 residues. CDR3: CASSLNTVLRGNQPQHF. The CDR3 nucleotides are TGTGCCAGCAGCTTGAACACGGTTCTCAGAGGCAATCAGCCCCAGCATTTT.

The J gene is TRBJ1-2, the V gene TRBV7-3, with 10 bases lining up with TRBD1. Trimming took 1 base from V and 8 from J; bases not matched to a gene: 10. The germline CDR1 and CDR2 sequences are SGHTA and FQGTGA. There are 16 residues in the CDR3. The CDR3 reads CASSLNAPGQGKGYTF. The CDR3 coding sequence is TGTGCCAGCAGCTTAAACGCTCCGGGACAGGGGAAGGGCTACACCTTC.

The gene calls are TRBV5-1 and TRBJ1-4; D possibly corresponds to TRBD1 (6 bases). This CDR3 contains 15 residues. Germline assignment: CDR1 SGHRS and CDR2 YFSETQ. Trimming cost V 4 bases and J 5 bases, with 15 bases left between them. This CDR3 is CASSRGGAMNEKLFF. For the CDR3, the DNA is TGCGCCAGCAGCCGAGGGGGGGCCATGAATGAAAAACTGTTTTTT.

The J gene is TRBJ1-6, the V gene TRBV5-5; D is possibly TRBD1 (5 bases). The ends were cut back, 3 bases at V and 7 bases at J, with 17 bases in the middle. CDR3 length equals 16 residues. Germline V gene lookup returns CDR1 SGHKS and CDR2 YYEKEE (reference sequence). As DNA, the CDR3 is TGTGCCAGCAGCTCCGGGGGGGACCGCCTCAATTCACCCCTCCACTTT. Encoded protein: CASSSGGDRLNSPLHF.

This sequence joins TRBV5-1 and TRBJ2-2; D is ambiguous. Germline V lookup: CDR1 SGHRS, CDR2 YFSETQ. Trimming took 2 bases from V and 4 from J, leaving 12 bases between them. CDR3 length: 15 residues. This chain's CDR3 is CASSLWSDLTGELFF. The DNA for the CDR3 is TGCGCCAGCAGCTTATGGTCGGACCTCACCGGGGAGCTGTTTTTT.

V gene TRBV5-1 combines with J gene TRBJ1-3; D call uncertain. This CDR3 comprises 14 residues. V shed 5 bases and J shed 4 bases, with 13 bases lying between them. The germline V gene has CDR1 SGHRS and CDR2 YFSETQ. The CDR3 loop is CASSSGIRGNTIYF. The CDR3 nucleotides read TGCGCCAGCAGTAGCGGAATCCGGGGAAACACCATATATTTT.

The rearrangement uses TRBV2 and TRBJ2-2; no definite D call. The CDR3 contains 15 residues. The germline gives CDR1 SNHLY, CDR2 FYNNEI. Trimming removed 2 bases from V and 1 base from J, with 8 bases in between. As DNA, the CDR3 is TGTGCCAGCAGTGAACAGTCGGGGAACACCGGGGAGCTGTTTTTT. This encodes CASSEQSGNTGELFF.

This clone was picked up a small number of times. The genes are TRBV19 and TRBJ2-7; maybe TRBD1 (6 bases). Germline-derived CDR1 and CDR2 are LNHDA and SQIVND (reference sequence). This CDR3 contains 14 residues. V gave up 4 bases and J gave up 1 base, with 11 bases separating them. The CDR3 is CASSSQQGSYEQYF. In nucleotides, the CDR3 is TGTGCCAGTAGTAGCCAACAGGGATCCTACGAGCAGTACTTC.

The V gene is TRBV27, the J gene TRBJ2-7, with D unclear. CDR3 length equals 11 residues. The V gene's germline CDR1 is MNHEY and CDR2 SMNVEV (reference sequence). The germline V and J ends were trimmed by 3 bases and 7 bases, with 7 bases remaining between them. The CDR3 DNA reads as TGTGCCAGCAGTTTTCGGAGTGAGCAGTACTTC. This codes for CASSFRSEQYF.

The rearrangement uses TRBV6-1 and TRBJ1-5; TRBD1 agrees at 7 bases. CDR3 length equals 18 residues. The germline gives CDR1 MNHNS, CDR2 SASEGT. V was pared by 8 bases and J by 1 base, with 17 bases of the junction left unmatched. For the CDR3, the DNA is TGTGCCAGCGGTGCCCGGTTTTCGGGGACAGTGAGCAATCAGCCCCAGCATTTT. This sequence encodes CASGARFSGTVSNQPQHF.

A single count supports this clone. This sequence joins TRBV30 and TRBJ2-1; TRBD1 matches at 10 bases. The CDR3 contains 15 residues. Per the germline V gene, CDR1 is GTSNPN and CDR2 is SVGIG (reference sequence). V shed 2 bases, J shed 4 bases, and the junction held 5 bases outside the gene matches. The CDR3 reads CAWSPTGGDYNEQFF. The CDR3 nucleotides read TGTGCCTGGAGTCCGACAGGGGGCGATTACAATGAGCAGTTCTTC.

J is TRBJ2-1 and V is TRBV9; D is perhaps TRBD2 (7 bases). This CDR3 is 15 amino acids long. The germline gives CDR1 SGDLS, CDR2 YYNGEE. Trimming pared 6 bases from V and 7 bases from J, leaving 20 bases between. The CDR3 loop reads CASNRVAGVGNEQFF. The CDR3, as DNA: TGTGCCAGCAACAGGGTGGCGGGAGTAGGAAATGAGCAGTTCTTC.

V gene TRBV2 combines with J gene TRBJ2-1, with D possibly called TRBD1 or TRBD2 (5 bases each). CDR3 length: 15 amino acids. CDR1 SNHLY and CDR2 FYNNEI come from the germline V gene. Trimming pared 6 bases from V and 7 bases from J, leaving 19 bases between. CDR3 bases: TGTGCCAGCAGCGCTTCCGGGACCGAAAGTAATGAGCAGTTCTTC. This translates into CASSASGTESNEQFF.

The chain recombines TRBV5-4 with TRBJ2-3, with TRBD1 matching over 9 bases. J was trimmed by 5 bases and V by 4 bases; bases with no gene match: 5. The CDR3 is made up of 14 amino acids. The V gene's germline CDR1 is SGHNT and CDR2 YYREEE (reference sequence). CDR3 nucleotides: TGTGCCAGCAGCACACGACAGGGGGAAGATACGCAGTATTTT. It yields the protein CASSTRQGEDTQYF.

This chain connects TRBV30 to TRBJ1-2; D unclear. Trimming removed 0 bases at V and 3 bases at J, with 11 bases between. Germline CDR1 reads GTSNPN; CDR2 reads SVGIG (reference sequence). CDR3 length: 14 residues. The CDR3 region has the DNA TGTGCCTGGAGTGTACGTCGGGCGGACTATGGCTACACCTTC. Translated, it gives CAWSVRRADYGYTF.

The CDR3 DNA sequence: TGTGCCAGCAGCCCTCGGGGCCTAGCGTACGAGCAGTACTTC. This gives the protein CASSPRGLAYEQYF. The gene calls are TRBV7-2 and TRBJ2-7, with a tentative D call TRBD2 (6 bases). The germline V and J ends were trimmed by 5 bases and 4 bases, with 15 bases remaining between them. Germline V CDR1 and CDR2: SGHTA, FQGNSA. The CDR3 runs to 14 residues.

The CDR3 nucleotides are TGTGCCAGTAGTTCCGTTTATCGGGGCCCCCCAAGCGAGCAGTACTTC. It translates to CASSSVYRGPPSEQYF. This chain connects TRBV19 to TRBJ2-7; the D call may be TRBD1 or TRBD2 (5 bases each). This CDR3 has 16 amino acids. Germline V lookup: CDR1 LNHDA, CDR2 SQIVND (reference sequence). The V end lost 5 bases, the J end lost 6 bases, and 23 bases lay between the germline ends.

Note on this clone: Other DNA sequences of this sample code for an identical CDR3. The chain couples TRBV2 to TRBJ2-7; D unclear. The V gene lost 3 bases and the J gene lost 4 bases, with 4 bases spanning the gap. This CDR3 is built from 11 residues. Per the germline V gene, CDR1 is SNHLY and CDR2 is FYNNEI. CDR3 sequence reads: CASSERYEQYF. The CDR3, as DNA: TGTGCCAGCAGTGAGAGGTACGAGCAGTACTTC.

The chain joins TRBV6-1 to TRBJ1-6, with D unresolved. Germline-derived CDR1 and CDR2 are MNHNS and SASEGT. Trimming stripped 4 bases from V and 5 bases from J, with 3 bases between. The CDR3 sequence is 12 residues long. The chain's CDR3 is CASSGHNSPLHF. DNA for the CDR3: TGTGCCAGCAGTGGTCATAATTCACCCCTCCACTTT.

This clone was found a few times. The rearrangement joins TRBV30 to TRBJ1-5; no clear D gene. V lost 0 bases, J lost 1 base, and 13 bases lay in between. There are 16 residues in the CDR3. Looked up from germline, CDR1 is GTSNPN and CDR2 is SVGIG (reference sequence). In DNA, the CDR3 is TGTGCCTGGAGTGTAGGGTCCGGGAGGAGCAATCAGCCCCAGCATTTT. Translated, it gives CAWSVGSGRSNQPQHF.

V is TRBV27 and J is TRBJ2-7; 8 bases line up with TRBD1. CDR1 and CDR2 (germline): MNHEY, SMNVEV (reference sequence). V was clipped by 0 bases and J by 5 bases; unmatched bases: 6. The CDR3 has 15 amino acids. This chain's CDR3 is CASSLSRAGGHEQYF. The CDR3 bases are TGTGCCAGCAGTTTATCGAGGGCAGGGGGCCACGAGCAGTACTTC.

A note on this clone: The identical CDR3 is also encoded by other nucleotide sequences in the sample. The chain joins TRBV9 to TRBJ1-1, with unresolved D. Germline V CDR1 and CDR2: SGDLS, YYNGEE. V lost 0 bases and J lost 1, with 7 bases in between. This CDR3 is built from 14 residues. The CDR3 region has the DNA TGTGCCAGCAGCGTAGCGTGGCAGAACACTGAAGCTTTCTTT. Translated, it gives CASSVAWQNTEAFF. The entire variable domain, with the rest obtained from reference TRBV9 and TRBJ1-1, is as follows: DSGVTQTPKHLITATGQRVTLRCSPRSGDLSVYWYQQSLDQGLQFLIQYYNGEERAKGNILERFSAQQFPDLHSELNLSSLELGDSALYFCASSVAWQNTEAFFGQGTRLTVV.

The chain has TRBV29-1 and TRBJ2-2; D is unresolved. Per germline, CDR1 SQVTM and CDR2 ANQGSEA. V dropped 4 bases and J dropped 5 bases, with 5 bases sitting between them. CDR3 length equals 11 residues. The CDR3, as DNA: TGCAGCGTTGGGCAGACCGGGGAGCTGTTTTTT. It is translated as CSVGQTGELFF.